The rows below give T cell receptor beta chains drawn from one sample of a study of blood T cell repertoires in COVID-19. Clones were sequenced by immunoSEQ multiplex PCR, and TCRdb holds only the in-frame ones, with some missing. The table lists about 170,000 clones, 75% to 90% of them singletons. Material: PBMCs or T cells enriched from blood (not recorded which). These receptors were collected from a woman between 18 and 29 years old who had recovered from COVID-19. Each CDR3 is given with its conserved first and last residue. A D gene is named only where the DNA matches it firmly. Size is stated for part of the rows, as once, few or many counts, or as a class when the clone is expanded.

J: TRBJ2-2
length: 13
V: TRBV9
D: .
size: .
DNA: TGTGCCAGCAGCGTAGACCCGGCCGGGGAGCTGTTTTTT
CDR3: CASSVDPAGELFF

J: TRBJ1-6
length: 15
V: TRBV28
D: TRBD1
size: .
DNA: TGTGCCAGCAGTTTAGTCGGGACAGGGAATTCACCCCTCCACTTT
CDR3: CASSLVGTGNSPLHF

J: TRBJ2-3
length: 16
V: TRBV28
D: .
size: .
DNA: TGTGCCAGCAGTTTATATCCCGCCCGAGCCACAGATACGCAGTATTTT
CDR3: CASSLYPARATDTQYF

J: TRBJ1-1
length: 15
V: TRBV6-5
D: TRBD1
size: .
DNA: TGTGCCAGCAGTTTTTCGGGACAGAGGAACACTGAAGCTTTCTTT
CDR3: CASSFSGQRNTEAFF

J: TRBJ2-1
length: 16
V: TRBV6-4
D: TRBD2
size: .
DNA: TGTGCCAGCAGTCAAGATAGCGGGTCCCCGTCTAATGAGCAGTTCTTC
CDR3: CASSQDSGSPSNEQFF

J: TRBJ1-2
length: 17
V: TRBV5-6
D: TRBD1
size: .
DNA: TGTGCCAGCAGCCCTACAGGGGGCGGGGGACCCAACTTAGGAGGAGACTTC
CDR3: CASSPTGGGGPNLGGDF

J: TRBJ1-3
length: 15
V: TRBV5-4
D: .
size: .
DNA: TGTGCCAGCAGCTTGGGACTGGGCTCTGGAAACACCATATATTTT
CDR3: CASSLGLGSGNTIYF

J: TRBJ2-1
length: 15
V: TRBV27
D: .
size: .
DNA: TGTGCCAGCAGTCCATTGGAGAGCTCCTACAATGAGCAGTTCTTC
CDR3: CASSPLESSYNEQFF

J: TRBJ2-1
length: 15
V: TRBV7-9
D: TRBD2
size: .
DNA: TGTGCCAGCAGCTTAGCGCTAGCGGGAGAACGTGAGCAGTTCTTC
CDR3: CASSLALAGEREQFF

J: TRBJ2-5
length: 14
V: TRBV6-5
D: .
size: few
DNA: TGTGCCAGCGGAACCAGAGGAGACCAAGAGACCCAGTACTTC
CDR3: CASGTRGDQETQYF

J: TRBJ2-7
length: 15
V: TRBV5-1
D: TRBD2
size: .
DNA: TGCGCCAGCAGCTGGGGGGGAGCGAACTCCTACGAGCAGTACTTC
CDR3: CASSWGGANSYEQYF

J: TRBJ2-3
length: 19
V: TRBV7-9
D: .
size: .
DNA: TGTGCCAGCAGCTTGAGCGGATATAGCGGACTCCTAAGCACAGATACGCAGTATTTT
CDR3: CASSLSGYSGLLSTDTQYF

J: TRBJ1-1
length: 16
V: TRBV11-3
D: TRBD1
size: once
DNA: TGTGCCAGCAGCCCCCTTCCAGGGGGTTCTCTCTCTGAAGCTTTCTTT
CDR3: CASSPLPGGSLSEAFF

J: TRBJ1-1
length: 15
V: TRBV30
D: .
size: few
DNA: TGTGCCTGGAGTTTGGAGGACAGATGGAACACTGAAGCTTTCTTT
CDR3: CAWSLEDRWNTEAFF

J: TRBJ2-7
length: 15
V: TRBV7-3
D: TRBD1
size: .
DNA: TGTGCCAGCAGCCTAACAGGGGGCCACACCTACGAGCAGTACTTC
CDR3: CASSLTGGHTYEQYF

J: TRBJ2-3
length: 17
V: TRBV6-2/TRBV6-3
D: .
size: .
DNA: TGTGCCAGCAGCCGCCCGCCCGGACTTCTCAACACAGATACGCAGTATTTT
CDR3: CASSRPPGLLNTDTQYF

J: TRBJ2-7
length: 15
V: TRBV7-9
D: .
size: .
DNA: TGTGCCAGCAGCTCCCCGCGACTAGAGGCTTACGAGCAGTACTTC
CDR3: CASSSPRLEAYEQYF

J: TRBJ2-5
length: 14
V: TRBV11-2
D: TRBD1
size: .
DNA: TGTGCCAGCAGCACCCCCAGGGGGAAAGAGACCCAGTACTTC
CDR3: CASSTPRGKETQYF

J: TRBJ2-1
length: 11
V: TRBV3-1/TRBV3-2
D: TRBD2
size: .
DNA: TGTGCCAGCAGCCGAAGGGACTACCAGTTCTTC
CDR3: CASSRRDYQFF

J: TRBJ1-4
length: 14
V: TRBV5-1
D: .
size: few
DNA: TGCGCCAGCAGCGTAGGGGGGGTCAAGGAAAAACTGTTTTTT
CDR3: CASSVGGVKEKLFF

J: TRBJ1-5
length: 12
V: TRBV3-1/TRBV3-2
D: .
size: .
DNA: TGTGCCAGCAGCCAAGGGAGACAGCCCCAGCATTTT
CDR3: CASSQGRQPQHF

J: TRBJ1-6
length: 17
V: TRBV2
D: .
size: .
DNA: TGTGCCAGCAGTGAATATGGACAGATAATGCCCAATTCACCCCTCCACTTT
CDR3: CASSEYGQIMPNSPLHF

J: TRBJ2-7
length: 13
V: TRBV9
D: .
size: .
DNA: TGTGCCAGCAGCGTCTCCTGGAGGGACGAGCAGTACTTC
CDR3: CASSVSWRDEQYF

J: TRBJ2-7
length: 16
V: TRBV28
D: .
size: .
DNA: TGTGCCAGCAGCCAAAATCGATTAGCCGCCTCCTACGAGCAGTACTTC
CDR3: CASSQNRLAASYEQYF

J: TRBJ2-1
length: 15
V: TRBV27
D: TRBD2
size: .
DNA: TGTGCCAGCAGGCGGATAGCGGGAGGAACCAATGAGCAGTTCTTC
CDR3: CASRRIAGGTNEQFF

J: TRBJ1-1
length: 13
V: TRBV2
D: .
size: .
DNA: TGTGCCAGCACCGGGGAGGTGGCTTCCGAAGCTTTCTTT
CDR3: CASTGEVASEAFF

J: TRBJ2-7
length: 19
V: TRBV3-1/TRBV3-2
D: TRBD2
size: .
DNA: TGTGCCAGCAGCCAAGATGCGAGTGGGGCGGGAGGACCCCCCTACGAGCAGTACTTC
CDR3: CASSQDASGAGGPPYEQYF

J: TRBJ2-5
length: 15
V: TRBV28
D: TRBD1
size: once
DNA: TGTGCCAGCAGTTGGGACAGGGGCCCATCAGAGACCCAGTACTTC
CDR3: CASSWDRGPSETQYF

J: TRBJ2-1
length: 17
V: TRBV5-4
D: TRBD2
size: .
DNA: TGTGCCAGCAGCTCCGGGACTAGCGGGGGCCCCCACAATGAGCAGTTCTTC
CDR3: CASSSGTSGGPHNEQFF

J: TRBJ1-2
length: 14
V: TRBV28
D: .
size: once
DNA: TGTGCCAGCAGTTTACGCAGGGGCCCCTGGGGCTACACCTTC
CDR3: CASSLRRGPWGYTF

J: TRBJ1-2
length: 16
V: TRBV7-8
D: .
size: .
DNA: TGTGCCAGCAGCTACCTCGACAGGCCGACTAACTATGGCTACACCTTC
CDR3: CASSYLDRPTNYGYTF

J: TRBJ2-1
length: 11
V: TRBV10-3
D: .
size: .
DNA: TGTGCCATCAGTGACGGGAATGAGCAGTTCTTC
CDR3: CAISDGNEQFF

J: TRBJ1-5
length: 11
V: TRBV20-1
D: .
size: .
DNA: TGCAGTGCAGGTCCAGGCCAGCCCCAGCATTTT
CDR3: CSAGPGQPQHF

J: TRBJ2-5
length: 14
V: TRBV28
D: TRBD2
size: .
DNA: TGTGCCAGCCACCCGGGAGGACGACAAGAGACCCAGTACTTC
CDR3: CASHPGGRQETQYF

J: TRBJ2-3
length: 16
V: TRBV4-2
D: TRBD2
size: few
DNA: TGTGCCAGCAGCCAAACTACTAGCGGAAGCACAGATACGCAGTATTTT
CDR3: CASSQTTSGSTDTQYF

J: TRBJ2-7
length: 17
V: TRBV27
D: .
size: .
DNA: TGTGCCAGCAGTTATGGAGCCGGCCGGGCGGGCAACTACGAGCAGTACTTC
CDR3: CASSYGAGRAGNYEQYF

J: TRBJ2-1
length: 11
V: TRBV12-3/TRBV12-4
D: .
size: .
DNA: TGTGCCAGCAGTTTAAGGAGAGAGCAGTTCTTC
CDR3: CASSLRREQFF

J: TRBJ2-1
length: 14
V: TRBV3-1/TRBV3-2
D: TRBD2
size: once
DNA: TGTGCCAGCAGCCCGGCTAGCGGCTACAATGAGCAGTTCTTC
CDR3: CASSPASGYNEQFF

J: TRBJ2-2
length: 22
V: TRBV18
D: TRBD1
size: .
DNA: TGTGCCAGCTCACCACCTCGGACAGGGGACTTGTCGGGAGTATTGGACACCGGGGAGCTGTTTTTT
CDR3: CASSPPRTGDLSGVLDTGELFF

J: TRBJ2-3
length: 16
V: TRBV9
D: TRBD2
size: .
DNA: TGTGCCAGCAGCAAGGCTAGCGGGCTCTTGCTAGATACGCAGTATTTT
CDR3: CASSKASGLLLDTQYF